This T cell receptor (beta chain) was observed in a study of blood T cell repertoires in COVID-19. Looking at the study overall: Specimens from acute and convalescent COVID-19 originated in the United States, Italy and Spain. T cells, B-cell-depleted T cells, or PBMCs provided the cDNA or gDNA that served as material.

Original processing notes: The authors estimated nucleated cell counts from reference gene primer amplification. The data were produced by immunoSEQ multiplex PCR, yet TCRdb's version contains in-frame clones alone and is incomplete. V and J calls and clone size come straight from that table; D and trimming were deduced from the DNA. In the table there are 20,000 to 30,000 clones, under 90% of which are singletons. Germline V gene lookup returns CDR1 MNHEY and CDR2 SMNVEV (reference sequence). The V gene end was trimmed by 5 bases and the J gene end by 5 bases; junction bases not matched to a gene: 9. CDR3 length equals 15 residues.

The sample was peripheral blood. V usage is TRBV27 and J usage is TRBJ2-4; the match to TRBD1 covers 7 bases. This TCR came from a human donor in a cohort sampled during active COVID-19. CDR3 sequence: CASSPPGQSENIQYF. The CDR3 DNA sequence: TGTGCCAGCAGTCCTCCGGGACAGTCGGAAAACATTCAGTACTTC.